Shown below are 16 T cell receptor beta chains from a single sample sequenced in a study of vaccination and CD4 T cells after COVID-19. Described treatment: roughly 11-day PBMC culture with coronavirus spike peptide pools or control peptides (ViraFEST assay). These TCRs' antigens remain unknown. Oncomine TCR Beta short-read sequencing was applied to DNA from cultured CD4+ T cells. Via MiXCR, TCRdb re-called the PCR reads, giving one row per CDR3 protein. The sample records around 15,000 distinct CDR3 sequences, around 74% being singletons. Sequencing was performed on CD4+ T cells from blood, cultured in vitro. The receptor source for this set is a human donor who had recovered from COVID-19.

J is TRBJ1-5 and V is TRBV18; possible D gene TRBD1, 5 bases. Trimming removed 2 bases from V and 6 bases from J, with 17 bases in between. This CDR3 spans 16 amino acids. Germline CDR1 KGHSH, CDR2 LQKENI. The CDR3 protein is CASSPMPPQGTQPQHF. The CDR3, as DNA: TGTGCCAGCTCACCAATGCCCCCCCAGGGCACTCAGCCCCAGCATTTT.

The chain recombines TRBV28 with TRBJ1-1; a weak D match, TRBD1 (5 bases). The CDR3 runs 13 residues. In germline, CDR1 is MDHEN, CDR2 SYDVKM. The ends were cut back, 5 bases at V and 12 bases at J, with 19 bases in the middle. CDR3 loop: CASSPSMAGRTFF. The CDR3 DNA is TGTGCCAGCAGTCCCTCGATGGCAGGGAGGACTTTCTTT.

The V gene is TRBV20-1, the J gene TRBJ2-4, with 10 positions matching TRBD2. CDR1 and CDR2 (germline): DFQATT, SNEGSKA (reference sequence). With V trimmed by 0 bases and J by 0 bases, 14 bases remained unmatched. The CDR3 has 20 amino acids. CDR3 sequence: CSARDPPLGLADLAKNIQYF. The DNA for the CDR3 is TGCAGTGCTAGAGATCCCCCTCTAGGACTAGCGGATTTAGCCAAAAACATTCAGTACTTC.

V is TRBV6-2 or TRBV6-3 and J is TRBJ1-5; D remains ambiguous. The CDR3 runs to 13 residues. With 9 bases removed from V and 3 bases from J, the gap between germline ends came to 12 bases. From germline, CDR1 is MNHEY and CDR2 SVGEGT. The DNA of the CDR3 is TGTGCCAGTTCGCCGAGGGTCAATCAGCCCCAGCATTTT. Its translation is CASSPRVNQPQHF.

The gene calls are TRBV9 and TRBJ1-2; D perhaps matches TRBD1 (6 bases). This CDR3 is 16 amino acids long. The ends were cut back, 4 bases at V and 2 bases at J, with 18 bases in the middle. The germline V gene encodes CDR1 SGDLS and CDR2 YYNGEE. The DNA for the CDR3 is TGTGCCAGCAGCCCCGGCGGGGGGCGATCGAACTATGGCTACACCTTC. Its translation is CASSPGGGRSNYGYTF.

The chain is built from TRBV9 and TRBJ1-6; D uncertain. This CDR3 has 13 residues. Germline CDR1 is SGDLS and CDR2 is YYNGEE. Trimming left V 3 bases short and J 14 bases short, with 15 bases between. The CDR3 nucleotides are TGTGCCAGCAGCGACCGGGAGGGCTGGGCCCTCCACTTT. It specifies CASSDREGWALHF.

This sequence joins TRBV28 and TRBJ1-5, with 9 bases fitting TRBD1. Germline CDR1 reads MDHEN; CDR2 reads SYDVKM. The CDR3 is 16 residues long. The trim removed 8 bases at V and 3 bases at J, leaving 11 bases unmatched. CDR3 sequence: CASRDRASPYNQPQHF. The CDR3 DNA follows: TGTGCCAGCCGGGACAGGGCCTCCCCCTACAATCAGCCCCAGCATTTT. The full variable domain, completed using reference TRBV28 and TRBJ1-5, is DVKVTQSSRYLVKRTGEKVFLECVQDMDHENMFWYRQDPGLGLRLIYFSYDVKMKEKGDIPEGYSVSREKKERFSLILESASTNQTSMYLCASRDRASPYNQPQHFGDGTRLSIL.

This rearrangement joins TRBV2 to TRBJ2-3, with 9 bases identical to TRBD2. The CDR3 loop spans 15 amino acids. J gave up 3 bases and V 5 bases, and 6 bases lay outside the gene matches. Germline V gene data show CDR1 as SNHLY and CDR2 as FYNNEI. In nucleotides, the CDR3 is TGTGCCAGCAGTTCGGGACTAGCTTCTACAGATACGCAGTATTTT. This translates into CASSSGLASTDTQYF.

The chain carries TRBV19 and TRBJ1-6; D not resolved. V was clipped by 5 bases and J by 9 bases, with 8 bases between them. CDR1 LNHDA and CDR2 SQIVND come from the germline V gene (reference sequence). There are 12 residues in the CDR3. Written as DNA, the CDR3 is TGTGCCAGTAGTCTCGGTCGTTCACCCCTCCACTTT. It yields the protein CASSLGRSPLHF.

This clonotype is a singleton in its sample. The chain recombines TRBV6-1 with TRBJ1-2; D is undetermined. The CDR3 runs 12 residues. CDR1 and CDR2 (germline): MNHNS, SASEGT. Trimming shortened V by 8 bases and J by 6 bases, and 13 bases separated the two germline ends. Here the CDR3 reads CASQLDYDGYTF. CDR3 coding DNA: TGTGCCAGCCAATTAGACTACGATGGCTACACCTTC.

This chain uses TRBV20-1 with TRBJ2-5, with TRBD2 matching 8 bases. Germline V gene lookup returns CDR1 DFQATT and CDR2 SNEGSKA (reference sequence). The CDR3 is 14 residues long. V was clipped by 1 base and J by 1 base; unmatched bases: 2. As DNA, the CDR3 is TGCAGTGCTAGAGGGACTAGCCCCCAAGAGACCCAGTACTTC. Translating it yields CSARGTSPQETQYF.

The chain recombines TRBV20-1 with TRBJ2-5; possible D gene TRBD2, 6 bases. This CDR3 comprises 15 residues. Trimming cost V 1 base and J 5 bases, with 17 bases left between them. The germline CDR1 and CDR2 sequences are DFQATT and SNEGSKA (reference sequence). CDR3 DNA sequence: TGCAGTGCTAGAGGTCGGGACCCAGCGGGTGAGACCCAGTACTTC. This encodes CSARGRDPAGETQYF.

The rearrangement uses TRBV6-4 and TRBJ2-3, with a possible D match to TRBD2 (5 bases). The CDR3 spans 13 residues. Germline V gives CDR1 MRHNA, CDR2 SNTAGT. The ends were cut back, 0 bases at V and 6 bases at J, with 7 bases in the middle. The CDR3 sequence is CASSDSSGDTQYF. In DNA, the CDR3 is TGTGCCAGCAGTGACTCGTCGGGGGATACGCAGTATTTT.

V is TRBV7-2 and J is TRBJ2-7; 8 bases align to TRBD1. Trimming took 4 bases from V and 7 from J; bases not matched to a gene: 12. CDR3 length equals 15 residues. Germline V gene sequence: CDR1 SGHTA, CDR2 FQGNSA. CDR3 DNA sequence: TGTGCCAGCAGCTGGACCGGGACAGGAGGGGGGGAGCAGTACTTC. It codes for CASSWTGTGGGEQYF.

This clonotype occurred a few times. CDR3 in amino acids: CASKSDRRYGYTF. The CDR3 nucleotides are TGTGCCAGCAAATCAGACAGAAGATATGGCTACACCTTC. The J gene is TRBJ1-2, the V gene TRBV27; possible D gene TRBD1, 5 bases. Per the germline V gene, CDR1 is MNHEY and CDR2 is SMNVEV (reference sequence). Trimming cost V 7 bases and J 5 bases, with 14 bases left between them. There are 13 residues in the CDR3.

This chain joins TRBV27 and TRBJ2-5; no firm D call. Germline V gene lookup returns CDR1 MNHEY and CDR2 SMNVEV (reference sequence). With 6 bases removed from V and 0 bases from J, the gap between germline ends came to 8 bases. The CDR3 has 13 residues. The DNA for the CDR3 is TGTGCCAGCAGCCGATCGTACCAAGAGACCCAGTACTTC. Encoded protein: CASSRSYQETQYF.